The present TCR beta chain was sequenced within a study of blood T cell repertoires in COVID-19. On the study more broadly: From the United States, Italy and Spain came samples of acute and convalescent COVID-19.

Enrolled through a virtual design, the participants were between 18 and 89 years of age and came from 24 US areas. Clinical history reported by participants formed the basis on which cohorts were assigned. The germline V gene encodes CDR1 SGHKS and CDR2 YYEKEE (reference sequence). The CDR3 spans 14 residues. The germline V and J ends were trimmed by 4 bases and 0 bases, with 11 bases remaining between them. Authors' methods: The authors estimated nucleated cell counts from reference gene primer amplification. The assay was immunoSEQ multiplex PCR, and TCRdb's table has in-frame clones only and misses some. V and J calls and clone size follow that table, whereas D and trimming were derived from the DNA. The sample shows about 200,000 clones, more than 70% of them seen only once.

This clonotype was obtained from a woman aged 18 to 35 who had recovered from COVID-19. The sequencing input was PBMCs or T cells enriched from blood (not recorded which). The chain links TRBV5-5 to TRBJ2-7; a possible D gene is TRBD1 (6 bases). The CDR3 sequence is CASSPDRNSYEQYF. The CDR3 DNA is TGTGCCAGCAGCCCGGACAGAAACTCCTACGAGCAGTACTTC.